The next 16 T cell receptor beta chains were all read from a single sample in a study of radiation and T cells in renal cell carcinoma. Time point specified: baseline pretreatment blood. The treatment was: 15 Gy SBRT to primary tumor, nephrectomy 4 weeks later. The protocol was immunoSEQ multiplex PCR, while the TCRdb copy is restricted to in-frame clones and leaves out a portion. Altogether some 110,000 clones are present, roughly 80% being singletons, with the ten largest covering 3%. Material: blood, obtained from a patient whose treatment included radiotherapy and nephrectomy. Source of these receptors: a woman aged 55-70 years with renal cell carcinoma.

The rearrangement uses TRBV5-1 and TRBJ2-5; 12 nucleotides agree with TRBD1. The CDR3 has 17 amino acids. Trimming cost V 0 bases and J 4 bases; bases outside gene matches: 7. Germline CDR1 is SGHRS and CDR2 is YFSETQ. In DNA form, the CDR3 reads TGCGCCAGCAGCTTGGCCTTCCGGGACAGGGGGCCAGAGACCCAGTACTTC. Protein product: CASSLAFRDRGPETQYF. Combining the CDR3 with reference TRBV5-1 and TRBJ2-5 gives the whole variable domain KAGVTQTPRYLIKTRGQQVTLSCSPISGHRSVSWYQQTPGQGLQFLFEYFSETQRNKGNFPGRFSGRQFSNSRSEMNVSTLELGDSALYLCASSLAFRDRGPETQYFGPGTRLLVL.

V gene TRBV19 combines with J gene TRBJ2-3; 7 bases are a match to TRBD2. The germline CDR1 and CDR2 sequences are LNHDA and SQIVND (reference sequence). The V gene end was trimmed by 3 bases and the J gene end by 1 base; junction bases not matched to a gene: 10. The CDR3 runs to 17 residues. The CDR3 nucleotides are TGTGCCAGTAGTATTTCATTGTTCGCGGGGGGCACAGATACGCAGTATTTT. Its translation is CASSISLFAGGTDTQYF.

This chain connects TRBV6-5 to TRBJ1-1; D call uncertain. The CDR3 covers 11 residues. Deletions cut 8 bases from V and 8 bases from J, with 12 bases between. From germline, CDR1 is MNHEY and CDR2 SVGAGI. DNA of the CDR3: TGTGCCAGCTGCGCATTATGGGAAGCTTTCTTT. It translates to CASCALWEAFF.

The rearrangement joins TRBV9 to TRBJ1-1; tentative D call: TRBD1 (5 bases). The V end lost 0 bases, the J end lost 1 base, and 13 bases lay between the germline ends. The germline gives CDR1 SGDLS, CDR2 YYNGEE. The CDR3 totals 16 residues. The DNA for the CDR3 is TGTGCCAGCAGCGTAGAGGCAGGGCTACGGAACACTGAAGCTTTCTTT. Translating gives CASSVEAGLRNTEAFF.

CDR3 protein: CASSQQTGSNEKLFF. The CDR3 DNA is TGCGCCAGCAGCCAACAGACAGGGTCGAATGAAAAACTGTTTTTT. This chain uses TRBV4-3 with TRBJ1-4, with 7 nucleotides matching TRBD1. CDR1 and CDR2 (germline): LGHNA, YSLEER. This CDR3 spans 15 amino acids. The J segment lost 5 bases and the V segment lost 2 bases, leaving 5 bases of the junction unmatched.

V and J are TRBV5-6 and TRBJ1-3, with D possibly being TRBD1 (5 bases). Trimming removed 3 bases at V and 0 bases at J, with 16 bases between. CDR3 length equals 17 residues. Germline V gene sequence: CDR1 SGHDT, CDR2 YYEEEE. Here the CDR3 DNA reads TGTGCCAGCAGCTCTCCCCTCGGACAACTCTCTGGAAACACCATATATTTT. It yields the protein CASSSPLGQLSGNTIYF. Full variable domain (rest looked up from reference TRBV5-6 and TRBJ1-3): DAGVTQSPTHLIKTRGQQVTLRCSPKSGHDTVSWYQQALGQGPQFIFQYYEEEERQRGNFPDRFSGHQFPNYSSELNVNALLLGDSALYLCASSSPLGQLSGNTIYFGEGSWLTVV.

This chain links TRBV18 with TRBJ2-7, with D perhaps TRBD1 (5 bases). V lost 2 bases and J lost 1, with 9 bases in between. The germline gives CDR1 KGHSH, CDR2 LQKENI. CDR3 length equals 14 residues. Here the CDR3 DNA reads TGTGCCAGCTCACCAACTCCAGGGTCCTACGAGCAGTACTTC. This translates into CASSPTPGSYEQYF. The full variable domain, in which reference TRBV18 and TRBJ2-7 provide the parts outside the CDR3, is NAGVMQNPRHLVRRRGQEARLRCSPMKGHSHVYWYRQLPEEGLKFMVYLQKENIIDESGMPKERFSAEFPKEGPSILRIQQVVRGDSAAYFCASSPTPGSYEQYFGPGTRLTVT.

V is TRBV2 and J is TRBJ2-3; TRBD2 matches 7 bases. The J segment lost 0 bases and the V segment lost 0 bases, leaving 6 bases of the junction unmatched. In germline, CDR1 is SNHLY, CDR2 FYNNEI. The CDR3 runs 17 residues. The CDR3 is CASSEARGGGSTDTQYF. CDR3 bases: TGTGCCAGCAGTGAAGCGCGCGGCGGGGGAAGCACAGATACGCAGTATTTT.

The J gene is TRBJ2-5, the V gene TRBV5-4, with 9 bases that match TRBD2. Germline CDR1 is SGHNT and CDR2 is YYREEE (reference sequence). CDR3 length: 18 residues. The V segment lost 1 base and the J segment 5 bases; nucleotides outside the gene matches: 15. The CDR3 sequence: CASSLPPLAGMGGETQYF. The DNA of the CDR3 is TGTGCCAGCAGCTTGCCCCCCCTAGCGGGGATGGGTGGGGAGACCCAGTACTTC.

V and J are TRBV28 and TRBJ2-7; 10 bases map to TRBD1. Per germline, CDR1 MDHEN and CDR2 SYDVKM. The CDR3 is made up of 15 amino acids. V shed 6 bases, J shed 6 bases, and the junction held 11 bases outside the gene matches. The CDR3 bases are TGTGCCAGCAGCCGACAGGGGGCTTTCGGTCGCGAGCAGTACTTC. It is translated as CASSRQGAFGREQYF.

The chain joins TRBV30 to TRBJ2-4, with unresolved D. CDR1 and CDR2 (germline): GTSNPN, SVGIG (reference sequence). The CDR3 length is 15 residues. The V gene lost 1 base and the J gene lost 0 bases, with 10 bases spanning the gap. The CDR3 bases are TGTGCCTGGAGTGACTCGCCTCTAGCCAAAAACATTCAGTACTTC. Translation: CAWSDSPLAKNIQYF.

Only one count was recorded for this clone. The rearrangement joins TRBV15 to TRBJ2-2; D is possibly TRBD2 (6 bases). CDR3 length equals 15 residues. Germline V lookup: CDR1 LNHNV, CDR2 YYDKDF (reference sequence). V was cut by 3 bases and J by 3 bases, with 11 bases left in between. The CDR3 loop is CATSRGTGDTGELFF. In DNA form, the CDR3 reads TGTGCCACCAGCAGGGGTACGGGGGACACCGGGGAGCTGTTTTTT. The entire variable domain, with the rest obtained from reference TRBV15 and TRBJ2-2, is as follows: DAMVIQNPRYQVTQFGKPVTLSCSQTLNHNVMYWYQQKSSQAPKLLFHYYDKDFNNEADTPDNFQSRRPNTSFCFLDIRSPGLGDTAMYLCATSRGTGDTGELFFGEGSRLTVL.

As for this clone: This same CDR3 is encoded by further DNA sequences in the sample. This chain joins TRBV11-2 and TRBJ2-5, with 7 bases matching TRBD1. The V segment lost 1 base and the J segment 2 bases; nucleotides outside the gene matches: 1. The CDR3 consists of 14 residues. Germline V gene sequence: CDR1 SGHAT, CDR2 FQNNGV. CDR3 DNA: TGTGCCAGCAGCTTAGGCAGGGGGCAAGAGACCCAGTACTTC. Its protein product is CASSLGRGQETQYF.

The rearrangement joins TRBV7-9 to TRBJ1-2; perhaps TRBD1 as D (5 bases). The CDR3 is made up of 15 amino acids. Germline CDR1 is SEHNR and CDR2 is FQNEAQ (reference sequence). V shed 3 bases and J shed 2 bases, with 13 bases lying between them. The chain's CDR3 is CASSFPSGGNYGYTF. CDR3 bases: TGTGCCAGCAGCTTCCCCTCGGGGGGAAACTATGGCTACACCTTC.

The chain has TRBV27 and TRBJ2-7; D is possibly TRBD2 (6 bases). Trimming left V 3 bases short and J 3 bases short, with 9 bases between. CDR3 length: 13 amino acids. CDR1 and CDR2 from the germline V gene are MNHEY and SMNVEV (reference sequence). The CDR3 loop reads CASSFGAGYEQYF. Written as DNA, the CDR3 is TGTGCCAGCAGTTTTGGAGCGGGCTACGAGCAGTACTTC.

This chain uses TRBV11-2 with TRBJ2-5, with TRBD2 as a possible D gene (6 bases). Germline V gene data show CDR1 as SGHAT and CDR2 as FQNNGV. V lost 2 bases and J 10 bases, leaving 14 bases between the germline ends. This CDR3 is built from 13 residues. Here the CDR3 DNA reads TGTGCCAGCAGCTTATCGCCTCCGGGAGTCCAGTACTTC. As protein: CASSLSPPGVQYF.